The 16 T cell receptor beta chains presented below share a single source sample, sequenced in a study of blood T cell repertoires in COVID-19 (TCRdb year 2020). The receptor library was made with the immunoSEQ multiplex PCR assay. The table comes from immuneACCESS by way of TCRdb, which keeps in-frame sequences with V and J called. Part of the clones is missing from these tables; in studies checked, under half for an unresolved V gene and the rest for unknown reasons. In this sample the table shows more than 350,000 clones, 80% to 90% of which occur a single time. The ten largest clonotypes hold 10% of the sample. The specimen sequenced was peripheral blood. Receptor source: a woman in her 30s with COVID-19, enrolled during active disease.

V is TRBV2 and J is TRBJ2-1; D possibly corresponds to TRBD2 (6 bases). V shed 4 bases and J shed 0 bases, with 10 bases lying between them. The CDR3 totals 15 residues. Germline V CDR1 and CDR2: SNHLY, FYNNEI. The CDR3 loop reads CASSVRRGSYNEQFF. In nucleotides, the CDR3 is TGTGCCAGCAGTGTTCGGCGGGGCTCCTACAATGAGCAGTTCTTC.

This chain connects TRBV6-5 to TRBJ1-2, with D uncertain. Germline values: CDR1 MNHEY, CDR2 SVGAGI. The CDR3 runs to 11 residues. The germline V and J ends were trimmed by 4 bases and 8 bases, with 8 bases remaining between them. In nucleotides, the CDR3 is TGTGCCAGCAGTTCCGTTACAGGCTACACCTTC. This gives the protein CASSSVTGYTF.

The J gene is TRBJ2-7, the V gene TRBV5-1; weak D call: TRBD1 (6 bases). This CDR3 is 16 amino acids long. Germline V gives CDR1 SGHRS, CDR2 YFSETQ. V dropped 4 bases and J dropped 0 bases, with 17 bases sitting between them. The chain's CDR3 is CASSAAGVTSSYEQYF. CDR3 DNA: TGCGCCAGCAGCGCCGCAGGGGTCACGAGCTCCTACGAGCAGTACTTC.

The chain combines TRBV6-5 with TRBJ1-6; TRBD1 agrees at 7 bases. CDR1 is MNHEY and CDR2 is SVGAGI in the germline V gene. The CDR3 has 14 residues. V lost 5 bases and J lost 8; bases outside the gene matches: 6. CDR3 coding DNA: TGTGCCAGCAGTAGCCTGACAGGGCATTCACCCCTCCACTTT. Its protein product is CASSSLTGHSPLHF.

In regard to this clone: In the same sample, other DNA sequences code for this CDR3. The J gene is TRBJ2-7, the V gene TRBV11-2; unclear D gene. The CDR3 sequence is 12 residues long. Germline values: CDR1 SGHAT, CDR2 FQNNGV. V was cut by 1 base and J by 4 bases, with 5 bases left in between. The CDR3 reads CASSLAGYEQYF. CDR3 in DNA: TGTGCCAGCAGCTTAGCCGGGTACGAGCAGTACTTC.

The rearrangement links TRBV4-2 to TRBJ2-3; 7 bases match TRBD1. Germline V gene sequence: CDR1 LGHNA, CDR2 YNFKEQ. V gave up 3 bases and J gave up 5 bases; unmatched junction bases: 11. The CDR3 loop spans 16 amino acids. For the CDR3, the DNA is TGTGCCAGCAGCCACCCGGGACAGATATCTCAAGATACGCAGTATTTT. Its protein is CASSHPGQISQDTQYF.

This rearrangement joins TRBV10-3 to TRBJ1-1; D gene ambiguous. Trimming removed 6 bases at V and 0 bases at J, with 8 bases between. The CDR3 covers 13 residues. Germline CDR1 ENHRY, CDR2 SYGVKD. The DNA of the CDR3 is TGTGCCATCAGGGAAGCGATGAACACTGAAGCTTTCTTT. This translates into CAIREAMNTEAFF.

This sequence joins TRBV19 and TRBJ2-1; possible D gene TRBD2, 6 bases. This CDR3 contains 12 residues. Germline values: CDR1 LNHDA, CDR2 SQIVND (reference sequence). V was pared by 3 bases and J by 8 bases, with 8 bases between. CDR3 loop: CASSIGSHEQFF. The CDR3 DNA is TGTGCCAGTAGTATCGGGAGCCATGAGCAGTTCTTC.

The genes are TRBV15 and TRBJ2-7; 8 positions agree with TRBD2. The CDR3 length is 15 residues. Germline loops: CDR1 LNHNV, CDR2 YYDKDF (reference sequence). V shed 1 base and J 3 bases; nucleotides not matched to a gene: 5. The CDR3 nucleotides read TGTGCCACCAGCAGAGTGCGGGAGGCAGTCTACGAGCAGTACTTC. Amino acids: CATSRVREAVYEQYF. Variable domain in full (rest from reference TRBV15 and TRBJ2-7): DAMVIQNPRYQVTQFGKPVTLSCSQTLNHNVMYWYQQKSSQAPKLLFHYYDKDFNNEADTPDNFQSRRPNTSFCFLDIRSPGLGDTAMYLCATSRVREAVYEQYFGPGTRLTVT.

The rearrangement uses TRBV27 and TRBJ2-2, with 7 bases identical to TRBD1. Germline V gene sequence: CDR1 MNHEY, CDR2 SMNVEV (reference sequence). Trimming removed 5 bases from V and 0 bases from J; junction bases left unmatched: 9. The CDR3 length is 17 residues. The CDR3 is CASSPWDRFTNTGELFF. In nucleotides, the CDR3 is TGTGCCAGCAGTCCCTGGGACAGATTTACGAACACCGGGGAGCTGTTTTTT.

The CDR3 region is CARSAGTGTGETQYF. Written as DNA, the CDR3 is TGTGCCAGATCCGCCGGGACAGGGACAGGAGAGACCCAGTACTTC. The chain joins TRBV6-5 to TRBJ2-5; 9 bases fit TRBD1. The CDR3 has 15 residues. The J segment lost 4 bases and the V segment lost 9 bases, leaving 12 bases of the junction unmatched. In germline, CDR1 is MNHEY, CDR2 SVGAGI.

The genes are TRBV18 and TRBJ1-1; 10 bases map to TRBD1. The V gene end was trimmed by 2 bases and the J gene end by 9 bases; junction bases not matched to a gene: 6. Germline V gene sequence: CDR1 KGHSH, CDR2 LQKENI. The length of the CDR3 is 14 residues. CDR3 DNA sequence: TGTGCCAGCTCACCATCTCCGGGACAGGGGCAAGCTTTCTTT. Its translation is CASSPSPGQGQAFF.

The gene calls are TRBV4-1 and TRBJ2-7; tentative D call: TRBD1 (5 bases). V was cut by 0 bases and J by 2 bases, with 11 bases left in between. CDR1 and CDR2 from the germline V gene are MGHRA and YSYEKL. The CDR3 contains 15 residues. CDR3 region: CASSQDPRGPYEQYF. Written as DNA, the CDR3 is TGCGCCAGCAGCCAAGATCCAAGGGGTCCCTACGAGCAGTACTTC.

The chain employs TRBV12-3 or TRBV12-4 and TRBJ1-4; D is undetermined. Deletions cut 5 bases from V and 8 bases from J, with 12 bases between. CDR3 size: 13 residues. CDR3 protein: CASSLRTGEKLFF. DNA of the CDR3: TGTGCCAGCAGTCTGCGGACGGGAGAAAAACTGTTTTTT.

The V and J genes are TRBV27 and TRBJ1-1; perhaps TRBD1 as D (5 bases). This CDR3 has 16 residues. The germline V and J ends were trimmed by 6 bases and 4 bases, with 21 bases remaining between them. Germline lookup yields CDR1 MNHEY and CDR2 SMNVEV (reference sequence). CDR3 in amino acids: CASSIVRGTVSTEAFF. The CDR3 DNA is TGTGCCAGCAGCATCGTACGGGGGACCGTGAGCACTGAAGCTTTCTTT.

V usage is TRBV3-1 (or the pseudogene TRBV3-2) and J usage is TRBJ1-6; TRBD1 matches 10 bases. V lost 9 bases and J lost 0; bases outside the gene matches: 5. CDR1 is LGHDT, CDR2 YNNKEL, per germline (reference sequence). This CDR3 is 16 amino acids long. The CDR3 here is CARGQGPSSYNSPLHF. The CDR3 nucleotides read TGTGCCAGGGGACAGGGGCCAAGCTCCTATAATTCACCCCTCCACTTT.